This TCR beta chain was identified during a study of radiotherapy plus CTLA-4 blockade in lung cancer. Using immunoSEQ multiplex PCR, the repertoire was profiled, and TCRdb retains in-frame clones only, with some absent. The sample holds roughly 75,000 clones, about 79% seen once. V lost 6 bases and J lost 4, with 13 bases in between. The CDR3 is made up of 14 amino acids. Germline V gene sequence: CDR1 MNHNS, CDR2 SASEGT. Source: peripheral blood, taken from a patient treated with radiotherapy plus ipilimumab. The receptor was isolated from a human donor with non-small cell lung cancer whose response to radiotherapy plus ipilimumab could not be evaluated. Some clones in this sample may be carry-over from other donors' samples. The chain has TRBV6-1 and TRBJ1-3, with D perhaps matching TRBD1 (6 bases). The CDR3 DNA follows: TGTGCCAGCAGCATAGGGGGTGCCGGAAACACCATATATTTT. Protein sequence: CASSIGGAGNTIYF.